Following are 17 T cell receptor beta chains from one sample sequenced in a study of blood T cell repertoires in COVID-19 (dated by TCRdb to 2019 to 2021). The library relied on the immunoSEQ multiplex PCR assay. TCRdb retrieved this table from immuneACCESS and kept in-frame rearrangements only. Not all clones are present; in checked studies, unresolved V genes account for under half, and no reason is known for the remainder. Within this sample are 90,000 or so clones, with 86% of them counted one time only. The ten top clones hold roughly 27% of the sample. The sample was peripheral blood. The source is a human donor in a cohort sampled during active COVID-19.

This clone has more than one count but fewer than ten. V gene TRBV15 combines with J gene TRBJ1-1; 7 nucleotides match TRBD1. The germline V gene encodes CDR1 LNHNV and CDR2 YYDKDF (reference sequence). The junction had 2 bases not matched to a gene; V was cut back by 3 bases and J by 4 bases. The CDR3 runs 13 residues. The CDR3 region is CATSRTGSTEAFF. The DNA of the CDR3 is TGTGCCACCAGCAGGACAGGGAGCACTGAAGCTTTCTTT.

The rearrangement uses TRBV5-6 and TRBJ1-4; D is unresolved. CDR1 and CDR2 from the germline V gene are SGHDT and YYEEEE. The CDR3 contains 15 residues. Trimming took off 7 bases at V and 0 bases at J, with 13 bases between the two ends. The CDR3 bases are TGTGCCAGCCGAGATTCAGGTGCAACTAATGAAAAACTGTTTTTT. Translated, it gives CASRDSGATNEKLFF.

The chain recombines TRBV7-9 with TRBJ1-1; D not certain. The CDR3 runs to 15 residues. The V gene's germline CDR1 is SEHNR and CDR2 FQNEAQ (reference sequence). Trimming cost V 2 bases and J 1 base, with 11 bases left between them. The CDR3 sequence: CASSLSLLPNTEAFF. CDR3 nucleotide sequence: TGTGCCAGCAGCTTATCTCTACTGCCGAACACTGAAGCTTTCTTT.

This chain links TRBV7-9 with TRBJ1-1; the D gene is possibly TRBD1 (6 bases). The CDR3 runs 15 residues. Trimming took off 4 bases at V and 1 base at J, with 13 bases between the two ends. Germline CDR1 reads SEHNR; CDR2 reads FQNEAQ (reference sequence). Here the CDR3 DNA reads TGTGCCAGCAGCTCACGGACAGAATGGAACACTGAAGCTTTCTTT. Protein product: CASSSRTEWNTEAFF.

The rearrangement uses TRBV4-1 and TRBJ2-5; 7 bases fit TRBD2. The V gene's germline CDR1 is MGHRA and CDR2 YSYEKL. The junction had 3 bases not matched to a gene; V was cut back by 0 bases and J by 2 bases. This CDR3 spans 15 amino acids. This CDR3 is CASSQDWRGQETQYF. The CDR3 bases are TGCGCCAGCAGCCAAGACTGGCGGGGGCAAGAGACCCAGTACTTC.

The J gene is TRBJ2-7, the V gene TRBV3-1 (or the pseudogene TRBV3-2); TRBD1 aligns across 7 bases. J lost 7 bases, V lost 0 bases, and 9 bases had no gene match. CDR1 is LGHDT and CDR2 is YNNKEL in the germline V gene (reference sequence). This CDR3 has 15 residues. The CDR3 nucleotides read TGTGCCAGCAGCCAAGATACACAGGGGCCTAGTGAGCAGTACTTC. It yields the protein CASSQDTQGPSEQYF.

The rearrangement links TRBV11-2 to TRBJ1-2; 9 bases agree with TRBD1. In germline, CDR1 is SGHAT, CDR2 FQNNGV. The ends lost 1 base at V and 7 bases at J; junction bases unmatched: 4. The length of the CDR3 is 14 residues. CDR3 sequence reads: CASSLATGGLGYTF. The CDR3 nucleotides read TGTGCCAGCAGCTTAGCTACAGGGGGCCTTGGCTACACCTTC.

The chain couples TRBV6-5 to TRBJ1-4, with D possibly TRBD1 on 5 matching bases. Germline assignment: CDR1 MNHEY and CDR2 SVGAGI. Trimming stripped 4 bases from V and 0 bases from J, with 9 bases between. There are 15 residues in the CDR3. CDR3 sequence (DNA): TGTGCCAGCAGTTCCCCGGGGGCAACTAATGAAAAACTGTTTTTT. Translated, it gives CASSSPGATNEKLFF.

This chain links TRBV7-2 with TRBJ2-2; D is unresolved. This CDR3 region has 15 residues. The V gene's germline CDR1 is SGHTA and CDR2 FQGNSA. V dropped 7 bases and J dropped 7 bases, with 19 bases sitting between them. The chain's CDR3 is CASTPPSASIGELFF. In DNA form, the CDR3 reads TGTGCCAGCACTCCACCCTCAGCGTCGATCGGGGAGCTGTTTTTT.

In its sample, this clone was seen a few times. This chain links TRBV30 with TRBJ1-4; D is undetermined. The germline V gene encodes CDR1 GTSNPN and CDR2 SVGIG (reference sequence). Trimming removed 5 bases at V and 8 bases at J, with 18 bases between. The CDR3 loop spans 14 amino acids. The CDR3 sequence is CAWSSVGLGEKLFF. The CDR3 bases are TGTGCCTGGTCCTCGGTCGGGTTAGGAGAAAAACTGTTTTTT. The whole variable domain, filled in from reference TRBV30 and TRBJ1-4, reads SQTIHQWPATLVQPVGSPLSLECTVEGTSNPNLYWYRQAAGRGLQLLFYSVGIGQISSEVPQNLSASRPQDRQFILSSKKLLLSDSGFYLCAWSSVGLGEKLFFGSGTQLSVL.

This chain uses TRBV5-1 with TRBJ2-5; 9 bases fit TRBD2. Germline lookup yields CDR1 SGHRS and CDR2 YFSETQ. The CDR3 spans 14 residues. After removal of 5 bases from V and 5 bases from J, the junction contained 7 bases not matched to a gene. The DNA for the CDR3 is TGCGCCAGCAGACCTAGCGGGGTCCAGGAGACCCAGTACTTC. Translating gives CASRPSGVQETQYF.

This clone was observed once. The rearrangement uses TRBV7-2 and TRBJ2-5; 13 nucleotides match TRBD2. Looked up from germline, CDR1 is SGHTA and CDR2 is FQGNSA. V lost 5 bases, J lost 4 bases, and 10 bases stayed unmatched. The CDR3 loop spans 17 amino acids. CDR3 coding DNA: TGTGCCAGCAGCCGGCGGACTAGCGGGAGTTCGGGAGAGACCCAGTACTTC. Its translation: CASSRRTSGSSGETQYF.

CDR3 region: CASSPRTGGSTDTQYF. DNA of the CDR3: TGTGCCAGCAGCCCACGGACGGGGGGGAGCACAGATACGCAGTATTTT. V is TRBV5-4 and J is TRBJ2-3; 8 positions match TRBD2. V lost 4 bases, J lost 0 bases, and 7 bases stayed unmatched. Germline CDR1 SGHNT, CDR2 YYREEE (reference sequence). There are 16 residues in the CDR3.

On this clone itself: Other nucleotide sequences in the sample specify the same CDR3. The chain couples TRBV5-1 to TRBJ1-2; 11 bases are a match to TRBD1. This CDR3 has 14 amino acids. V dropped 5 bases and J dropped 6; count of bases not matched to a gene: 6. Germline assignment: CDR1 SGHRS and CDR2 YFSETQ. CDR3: CASRLGQGANGYTF. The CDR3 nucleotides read TGCGCCAGCAGGTTAGGACAGGGGGCGAATGGCTACACCTTC.

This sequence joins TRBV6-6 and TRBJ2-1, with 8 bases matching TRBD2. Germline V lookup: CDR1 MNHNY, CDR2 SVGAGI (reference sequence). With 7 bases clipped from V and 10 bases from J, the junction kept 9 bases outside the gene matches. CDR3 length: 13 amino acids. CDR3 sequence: CASMIGGGSEQFF. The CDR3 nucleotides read TGTGCCAGCATGATCGGGGGGGGTAGCGAGCAGTTCTTC.

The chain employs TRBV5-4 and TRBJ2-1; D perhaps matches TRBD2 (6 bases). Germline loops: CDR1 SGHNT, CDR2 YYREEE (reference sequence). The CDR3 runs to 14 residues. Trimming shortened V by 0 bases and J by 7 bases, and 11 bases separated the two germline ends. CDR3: CASSLVGGANEQFF. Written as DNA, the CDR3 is TGTGCCAGCAGCTTGGTGGGAGGAGCGAATGAGCAGTTCTTC.

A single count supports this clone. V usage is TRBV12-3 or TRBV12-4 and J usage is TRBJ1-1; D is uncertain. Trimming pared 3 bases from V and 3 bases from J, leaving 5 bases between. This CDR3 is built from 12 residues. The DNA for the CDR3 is TGTGCCAGCAGTTTCCCCTACACTGAAGCTTTCTTT. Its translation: CASSFPYTEAFF.